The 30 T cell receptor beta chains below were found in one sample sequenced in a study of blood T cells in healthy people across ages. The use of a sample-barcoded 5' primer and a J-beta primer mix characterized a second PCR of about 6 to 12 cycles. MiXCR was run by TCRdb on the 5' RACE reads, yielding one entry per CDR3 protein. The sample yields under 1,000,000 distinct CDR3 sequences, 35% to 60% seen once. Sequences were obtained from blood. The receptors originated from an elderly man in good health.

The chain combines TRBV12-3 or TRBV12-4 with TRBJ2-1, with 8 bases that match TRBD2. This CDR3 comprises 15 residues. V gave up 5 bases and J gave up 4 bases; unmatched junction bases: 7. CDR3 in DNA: TGTGCCAGCAGTAGAGGGACTAGACCGTACAATGAGCAGTTCTTC. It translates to CASSRGTRPYNEQFF.

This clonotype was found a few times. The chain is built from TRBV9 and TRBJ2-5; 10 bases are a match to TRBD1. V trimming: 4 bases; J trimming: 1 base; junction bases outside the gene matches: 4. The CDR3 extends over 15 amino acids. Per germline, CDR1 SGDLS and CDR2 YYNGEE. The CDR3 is CASSQGQGIQETQYF. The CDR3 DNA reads TGTGCCAGCAGCCAGGGACAGGGGATCCAAGAGACCCAGTACTTC.

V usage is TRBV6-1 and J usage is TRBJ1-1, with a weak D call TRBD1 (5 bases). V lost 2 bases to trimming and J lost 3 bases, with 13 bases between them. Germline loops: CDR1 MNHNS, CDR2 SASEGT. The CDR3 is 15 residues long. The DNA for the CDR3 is TGTGCCAGCAGTGAACTTGGGGGTGGGGACACTGAAGCTTTCTTT. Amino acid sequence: CASSELGGGDTEAFF.

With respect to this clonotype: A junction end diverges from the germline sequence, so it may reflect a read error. CDR3 nucleotide sequence: TGTGCCAGCAGTTTACTCGGACAGGGGACCGATCAGCTCCAGCATTTT. Encoded protein: CASSLLGQGTDQLQHF. The V and J genes are TRBV12-3 or TRBV12-4 and TRBJ1-5; TRBD1 aligns across 9 bases. This CDR3 is 16 amino acids long.

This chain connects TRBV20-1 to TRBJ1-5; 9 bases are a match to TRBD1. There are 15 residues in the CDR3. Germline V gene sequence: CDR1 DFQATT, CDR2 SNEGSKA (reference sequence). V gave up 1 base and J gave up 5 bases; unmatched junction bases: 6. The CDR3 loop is CSARGRGQGDQPQHF. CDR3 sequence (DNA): TGCAGTGCTAGAGGTCGGGGACAGGGAGATCAGCCCCAGCATTTT.

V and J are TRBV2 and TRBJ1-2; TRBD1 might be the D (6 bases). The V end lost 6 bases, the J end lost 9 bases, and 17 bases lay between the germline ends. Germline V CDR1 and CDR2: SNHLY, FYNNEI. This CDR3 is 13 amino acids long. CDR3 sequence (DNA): TGTGCCAGCAGGGACAGTTCGGCCCGCCGCTACACCTTC. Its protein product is CASRDSSARRYTF.

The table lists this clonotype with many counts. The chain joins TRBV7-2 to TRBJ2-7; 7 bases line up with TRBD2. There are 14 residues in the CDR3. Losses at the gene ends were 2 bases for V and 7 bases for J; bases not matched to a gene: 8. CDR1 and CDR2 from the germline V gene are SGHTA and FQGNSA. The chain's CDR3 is CASSLLRESREQYF. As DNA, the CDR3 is TGTGCCAGCAGCTTATTGCGGGAGTCGAGGGAGCAGTACTTC. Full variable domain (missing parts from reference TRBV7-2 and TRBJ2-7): GAGVSQSPSNKVTEKGKDVELRCDPISGHTALYWYRQSLGQGLEFLIYFQGNSAPDKSGLPSDRFSAERTGGSVSTLTIQRTQQEDSAVYLCASSLLRESREQYFGPGTRLTVT.

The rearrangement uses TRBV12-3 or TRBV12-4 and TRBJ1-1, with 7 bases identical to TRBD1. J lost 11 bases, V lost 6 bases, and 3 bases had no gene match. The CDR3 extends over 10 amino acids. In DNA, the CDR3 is TGTGCCAGCAGCCTCAGGGGGGCTTTCTTT. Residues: CASSLRGAFF.

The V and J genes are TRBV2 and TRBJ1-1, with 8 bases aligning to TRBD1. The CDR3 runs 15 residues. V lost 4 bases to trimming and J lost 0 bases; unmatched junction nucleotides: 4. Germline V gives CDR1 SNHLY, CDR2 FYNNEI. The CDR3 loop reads CASSVTGALNTEAFF. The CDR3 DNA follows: TGTGCCAGCAGTGTGACAGGGGCCTTGAACACTGAAGCTTTCTTT.

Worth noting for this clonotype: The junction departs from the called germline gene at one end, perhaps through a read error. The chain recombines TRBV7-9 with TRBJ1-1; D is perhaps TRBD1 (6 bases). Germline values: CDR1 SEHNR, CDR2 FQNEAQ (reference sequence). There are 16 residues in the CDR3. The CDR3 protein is CASSQGRQEENTKAFF. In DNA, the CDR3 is TGTGCCAGCAGCCAGGGGCGACAGGAGGAAAACACTAAAGCTTTCTTT.

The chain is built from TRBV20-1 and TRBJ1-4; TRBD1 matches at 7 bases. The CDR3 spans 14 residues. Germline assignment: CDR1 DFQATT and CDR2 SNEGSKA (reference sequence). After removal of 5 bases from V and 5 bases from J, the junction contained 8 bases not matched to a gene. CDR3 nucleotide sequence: TGCAGTGCTCAGGACGAGGGGGCGAATGAAAAACTGTTTTTT. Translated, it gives CSAQDEGANEKLFF.

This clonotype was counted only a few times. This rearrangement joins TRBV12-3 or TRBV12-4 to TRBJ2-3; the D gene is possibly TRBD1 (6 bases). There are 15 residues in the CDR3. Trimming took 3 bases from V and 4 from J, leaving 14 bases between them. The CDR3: CASSFQQGGPDTQYF. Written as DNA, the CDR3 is TGTGCCAGCAGTTTTCAACAGGGCGGGCCAGATACGCAGTATTTT.

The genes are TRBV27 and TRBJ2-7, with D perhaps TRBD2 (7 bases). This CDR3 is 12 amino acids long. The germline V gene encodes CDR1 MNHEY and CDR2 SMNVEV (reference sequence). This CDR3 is CGPASGTYEQYF. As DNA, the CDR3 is TGTGGACCGGCGAGCGGGACATACGAGCAGTACTTC.

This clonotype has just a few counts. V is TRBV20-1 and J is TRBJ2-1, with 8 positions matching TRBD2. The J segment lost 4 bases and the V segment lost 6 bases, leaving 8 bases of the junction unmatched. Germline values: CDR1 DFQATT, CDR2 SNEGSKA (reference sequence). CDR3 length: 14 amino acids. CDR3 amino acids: CSAAPREAYNEQFF. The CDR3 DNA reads TGCAGTGCCGCACCGCGGGAGGCGTACAATGAGCAGTTCTTC.

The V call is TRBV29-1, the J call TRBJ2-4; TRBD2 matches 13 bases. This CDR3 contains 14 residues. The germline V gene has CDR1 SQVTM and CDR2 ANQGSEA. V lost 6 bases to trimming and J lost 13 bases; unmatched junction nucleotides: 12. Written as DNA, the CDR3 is TGCAGCGTCTCAACCGGGACTAGCGGGACTCAACAGTACTTC. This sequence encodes CSVSTGTSGTQQYF. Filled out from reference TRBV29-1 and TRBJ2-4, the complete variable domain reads SAVISQKPSRDICQRGTSLTIQCQVDSQVTMMFWYRQQPGQSLTLIATANQGSEATYESGFVIDKFPISRPNLTFSTLTVSNMSPEDSSIYLCSVSTGTSGTQQYFGAGTRLSVL.

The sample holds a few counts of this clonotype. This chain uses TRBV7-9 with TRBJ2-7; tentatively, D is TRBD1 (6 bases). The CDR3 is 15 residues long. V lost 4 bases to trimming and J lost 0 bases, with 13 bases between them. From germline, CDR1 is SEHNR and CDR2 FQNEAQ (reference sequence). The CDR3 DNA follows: TGTGCCAGCAGCTCCCTAGGGACAAGCTCCTACGAGCAGTACTTC. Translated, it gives CASSSLGTSSYEQYF.

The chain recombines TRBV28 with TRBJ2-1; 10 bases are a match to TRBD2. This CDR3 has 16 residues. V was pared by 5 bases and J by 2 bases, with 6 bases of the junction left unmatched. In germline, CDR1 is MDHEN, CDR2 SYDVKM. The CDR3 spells CASSRTSGQPYNEQFF. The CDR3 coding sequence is TGTGCCAGCAGTAGGACTAGCGGCCAACCCTACAATGAGCAGTTCTTC.

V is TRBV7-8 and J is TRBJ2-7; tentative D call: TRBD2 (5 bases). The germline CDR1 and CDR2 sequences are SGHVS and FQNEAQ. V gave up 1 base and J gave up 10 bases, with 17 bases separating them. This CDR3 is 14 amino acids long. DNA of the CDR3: TGTGCCAGCAGCTTAGACGCTAGCTGGAAGATTCAGTACTTC. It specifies CASSLDASWKIQYF.

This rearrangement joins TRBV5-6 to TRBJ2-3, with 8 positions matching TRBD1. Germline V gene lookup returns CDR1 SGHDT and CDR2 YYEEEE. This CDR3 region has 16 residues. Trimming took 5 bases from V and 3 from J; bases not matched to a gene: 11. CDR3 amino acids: CASSTDREYETDTQYF. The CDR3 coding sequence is TGTGCCAGCAGTACGGACAGGGAGTATGAAACAGATACGCAGTATTTT.

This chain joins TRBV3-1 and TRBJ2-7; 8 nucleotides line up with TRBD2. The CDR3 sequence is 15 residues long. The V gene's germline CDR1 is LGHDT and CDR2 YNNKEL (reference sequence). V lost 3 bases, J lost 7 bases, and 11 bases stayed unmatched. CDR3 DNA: TGTGCCAGCAGCCAGGAAGCGGGAGTTGGAGATGAGCAGTACTTC. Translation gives CASSQEAGVGDEQYF.

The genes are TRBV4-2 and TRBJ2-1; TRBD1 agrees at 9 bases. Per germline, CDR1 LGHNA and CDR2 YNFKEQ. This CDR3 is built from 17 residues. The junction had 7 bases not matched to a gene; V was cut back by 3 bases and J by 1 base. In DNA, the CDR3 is TGTGCCAGCAGCCATGCGTTCGGGACAGGGTCCTACAATGAGCAGTTCTTC. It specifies CASSHAFGTGSYNEQFF.

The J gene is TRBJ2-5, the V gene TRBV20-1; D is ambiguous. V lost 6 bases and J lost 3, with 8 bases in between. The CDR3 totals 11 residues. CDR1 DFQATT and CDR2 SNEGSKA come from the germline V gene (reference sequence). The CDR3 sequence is CSARLEETQYF. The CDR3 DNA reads TGCAGTGCCAGACTTGAAGAGACCCAGTACTTC.

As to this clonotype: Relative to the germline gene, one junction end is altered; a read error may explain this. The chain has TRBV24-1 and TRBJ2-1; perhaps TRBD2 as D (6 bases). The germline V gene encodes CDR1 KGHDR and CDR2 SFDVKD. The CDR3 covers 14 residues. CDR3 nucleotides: TGTGCCATCAGTTGGGCGGGGCCTAACAATGAGCAGTTCTTC. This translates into CAISWAGPNNEQFF.

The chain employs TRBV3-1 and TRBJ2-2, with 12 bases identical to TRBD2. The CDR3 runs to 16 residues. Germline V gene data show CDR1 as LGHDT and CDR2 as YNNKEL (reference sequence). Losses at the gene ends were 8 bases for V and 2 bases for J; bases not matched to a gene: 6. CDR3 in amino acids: CASRAGLAGNTGELFF. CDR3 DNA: TGTGCCAGCCGAGCGGGACTAGCGGGTAACACCGGGGAGCTGTTTTTT.

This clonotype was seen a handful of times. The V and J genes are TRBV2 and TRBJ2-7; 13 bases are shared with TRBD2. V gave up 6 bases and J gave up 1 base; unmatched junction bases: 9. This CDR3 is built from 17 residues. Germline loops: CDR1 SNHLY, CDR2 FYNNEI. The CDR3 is CASRDLTSGRKSYEQYF. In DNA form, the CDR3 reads TGTGCCAGCAGGGACCTGACTAGCGGGAGGAAATCCTACGAGCAGTACTTC.

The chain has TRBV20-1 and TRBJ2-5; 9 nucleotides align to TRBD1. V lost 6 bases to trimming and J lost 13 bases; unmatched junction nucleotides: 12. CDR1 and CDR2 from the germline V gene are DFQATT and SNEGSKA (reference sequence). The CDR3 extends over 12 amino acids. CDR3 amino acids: CSALGDRGYSYF. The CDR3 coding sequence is TGCAGTGCATTGGGTGACAGGGGGTATTCGTACTTC.

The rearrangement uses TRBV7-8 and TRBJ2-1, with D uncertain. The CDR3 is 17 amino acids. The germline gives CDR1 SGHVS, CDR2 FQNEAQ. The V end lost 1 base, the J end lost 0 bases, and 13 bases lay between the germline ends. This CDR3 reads CASSLGGWADSYNEQFF. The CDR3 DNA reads TGTGCCAGCAGCTTAGGCGGTTGGGCAGACTCCTACAATGAGCAGTTCTTC.

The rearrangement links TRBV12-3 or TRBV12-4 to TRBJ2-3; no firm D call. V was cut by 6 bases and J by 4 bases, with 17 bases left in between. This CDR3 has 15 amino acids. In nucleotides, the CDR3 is TGTGCCAGCAGACTCTCCACTCTTGCCGCAGATACGCAGTATTTT. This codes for CASRLSTLAADTQYF.

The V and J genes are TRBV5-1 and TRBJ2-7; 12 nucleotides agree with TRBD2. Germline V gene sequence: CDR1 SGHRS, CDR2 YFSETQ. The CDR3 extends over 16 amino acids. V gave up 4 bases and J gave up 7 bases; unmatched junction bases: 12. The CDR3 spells CASSLLAGGPVKEQYF. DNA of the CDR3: TGCGCCAGCAGCCTCCTAGCGGGAGGGCCTGTCAAGGAGCAGTACTTC.

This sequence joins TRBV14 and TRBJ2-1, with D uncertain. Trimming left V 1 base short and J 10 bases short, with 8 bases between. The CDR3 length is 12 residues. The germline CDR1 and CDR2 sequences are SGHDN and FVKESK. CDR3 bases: TGTGCCAGCAGCCAAGGTTCGAGGGAGCAGTTCTTC. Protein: CASSQGSREQFF.